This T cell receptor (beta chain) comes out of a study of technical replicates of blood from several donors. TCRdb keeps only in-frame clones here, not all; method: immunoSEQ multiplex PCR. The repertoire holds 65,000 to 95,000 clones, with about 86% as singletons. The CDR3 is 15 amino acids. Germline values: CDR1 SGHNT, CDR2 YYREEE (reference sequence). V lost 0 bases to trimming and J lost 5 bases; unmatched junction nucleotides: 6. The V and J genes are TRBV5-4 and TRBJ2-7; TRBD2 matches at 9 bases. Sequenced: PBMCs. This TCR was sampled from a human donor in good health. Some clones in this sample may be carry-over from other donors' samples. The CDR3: CASSLDSGRINEQYF. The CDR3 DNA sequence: TGTGCCAGCAGCTTGGATAGCGGGAGAATAAACGAGCAGTACTTC.